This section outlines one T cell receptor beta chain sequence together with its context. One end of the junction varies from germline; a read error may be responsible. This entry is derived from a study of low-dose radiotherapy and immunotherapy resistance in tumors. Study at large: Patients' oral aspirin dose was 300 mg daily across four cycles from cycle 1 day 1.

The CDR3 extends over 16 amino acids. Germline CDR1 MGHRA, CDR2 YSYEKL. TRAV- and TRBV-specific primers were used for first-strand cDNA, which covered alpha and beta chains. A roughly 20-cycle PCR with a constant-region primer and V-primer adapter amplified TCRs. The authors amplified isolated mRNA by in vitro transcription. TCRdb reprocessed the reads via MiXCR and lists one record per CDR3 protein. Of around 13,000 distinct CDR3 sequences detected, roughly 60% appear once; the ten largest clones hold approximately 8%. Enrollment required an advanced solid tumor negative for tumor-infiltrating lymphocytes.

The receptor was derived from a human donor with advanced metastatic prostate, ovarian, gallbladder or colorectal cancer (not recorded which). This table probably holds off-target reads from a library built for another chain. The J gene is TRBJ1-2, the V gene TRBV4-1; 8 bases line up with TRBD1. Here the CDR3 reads CASSQETRGRSYGYTF. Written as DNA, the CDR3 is TGTGCCAGCAGCCAAGAGACCAGGGGGCGCAGCTATGGCTACACCTTC.